This entry concerns a single T cell receptor beta chain. Antigen unknown. The record originates from a study of a mutant IDH1 vaccine in newly diagnosed glioma. Here immunoSEQ multiplex PCR was the method, and the copy in TCRdb shows in-frame clones only, minus some. Here the sample spans around 60,000 clones, roughly 80% being singletons. Time point indicated: week 35, safety follow-up. Topical imiquimod was applied with each vaccine dose, which held 300 ug of mutant IDH1 20-mer peptide. V lost 3 bases and J lost 8; bases outside the gene matches: 7. Per the germline V gene, CDR1 is SEHNR and CDR2 is FQNEAQ (reference sequence). There are 14 residues in the CDR3.

The TCR comes from a man aged 35 to 55 with glioma. Sequenced here: PBMCs, sampled from a glioma patient whose treatment included an IDH1 peptide vaccine. The chain links TRBV7-9 to TRBJ1-2; TRBD1 aligns across 9 bases. In DNA form, the CDR3 reads TGTGCCAGCAGCTTGTCACAGGGGGCGAGGGGCTACACCTTC. This gives the protein CASSLSQGARGYTF.